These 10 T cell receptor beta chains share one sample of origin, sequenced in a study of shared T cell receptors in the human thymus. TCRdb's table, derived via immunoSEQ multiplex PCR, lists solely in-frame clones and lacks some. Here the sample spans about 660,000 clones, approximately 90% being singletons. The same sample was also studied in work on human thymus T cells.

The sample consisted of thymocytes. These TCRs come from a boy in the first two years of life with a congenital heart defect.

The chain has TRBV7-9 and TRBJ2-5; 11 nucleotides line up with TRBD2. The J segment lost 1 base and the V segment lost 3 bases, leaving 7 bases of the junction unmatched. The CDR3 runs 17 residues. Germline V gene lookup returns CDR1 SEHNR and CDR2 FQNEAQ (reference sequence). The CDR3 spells CASSFGGTSGFQETQYF. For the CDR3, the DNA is TGTGCCAGCAGCTTCGGGGGGACTAGCGGCTTCCAAGAGACCCAGTACTTC.

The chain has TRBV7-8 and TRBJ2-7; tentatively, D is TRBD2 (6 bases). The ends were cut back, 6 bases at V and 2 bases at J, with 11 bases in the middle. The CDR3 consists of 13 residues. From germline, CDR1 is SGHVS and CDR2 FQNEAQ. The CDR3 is CASRGDSTYEQYF. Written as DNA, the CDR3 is TGTGCCAGCAGGGGGGACTCAACCTACGAGCAGTACTTC.

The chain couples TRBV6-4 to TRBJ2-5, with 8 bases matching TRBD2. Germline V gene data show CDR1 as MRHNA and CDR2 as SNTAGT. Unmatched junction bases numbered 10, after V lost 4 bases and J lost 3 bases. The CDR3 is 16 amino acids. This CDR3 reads CASSGRSWREEETQYF. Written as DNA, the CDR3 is TGTGCCAGCAGTGGCCGGTCATGGCGGGAGGAAGAGACCCAGTACTTC.

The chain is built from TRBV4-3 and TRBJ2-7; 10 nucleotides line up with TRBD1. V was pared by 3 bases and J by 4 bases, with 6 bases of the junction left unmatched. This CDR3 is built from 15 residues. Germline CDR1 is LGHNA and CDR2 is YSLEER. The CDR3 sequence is CASSQYGTGEYEQYF. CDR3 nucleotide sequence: TGCGCCAGCAGCCAGTACGGGACAGGGGAGTACGAGCAGTACTTC.

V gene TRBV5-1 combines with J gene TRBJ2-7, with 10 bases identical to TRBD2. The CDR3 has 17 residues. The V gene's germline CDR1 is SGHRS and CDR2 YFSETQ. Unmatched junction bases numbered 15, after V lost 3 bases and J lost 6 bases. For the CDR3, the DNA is TGCGCCAGCAGCTGCCACCACTTTAGCGGGAGGCTGGCCGAGCAGTACTTC. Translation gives CASSCHHFSGRLAEQYF.

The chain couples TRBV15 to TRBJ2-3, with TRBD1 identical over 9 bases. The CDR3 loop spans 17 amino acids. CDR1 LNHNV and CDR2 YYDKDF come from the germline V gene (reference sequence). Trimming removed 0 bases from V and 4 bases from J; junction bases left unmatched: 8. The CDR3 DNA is TGTGCCACCAGCAGAGATCCAGAGGACAGGGGTTCAGATACGCAGTATTTT. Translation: CATSRDPEDRGSDTQYF. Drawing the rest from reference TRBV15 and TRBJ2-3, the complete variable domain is DAMVIQNPRYQVTQFGKPVTLSCSQTLNHNVMYWYQQKSSQAPKLLFHYYDKDFNNEADTPDNFQSRRPNTSFCFLDIRSPGLGDTAMYLCATSRDPEDRGSDTQYFGPGTRLTVL.

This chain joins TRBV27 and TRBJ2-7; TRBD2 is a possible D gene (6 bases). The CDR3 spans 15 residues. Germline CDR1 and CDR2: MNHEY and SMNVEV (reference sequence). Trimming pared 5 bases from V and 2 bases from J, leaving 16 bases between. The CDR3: CASSPRWRGTYEQYF. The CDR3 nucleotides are TGTGCCAGCAGTCCACGGTGGCGGGGTACCTACGAGCAGTACTTC.

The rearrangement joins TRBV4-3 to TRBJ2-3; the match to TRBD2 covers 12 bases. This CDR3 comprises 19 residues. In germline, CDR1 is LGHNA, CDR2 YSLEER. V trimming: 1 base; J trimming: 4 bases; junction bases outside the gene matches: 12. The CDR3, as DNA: TGCGCCAGCAGCCAAGGAATGAAGACTAGCGGGAGAGGAGCAGATACGCAGTATTTT. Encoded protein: CASSQGMKTSGRGADTQYF.

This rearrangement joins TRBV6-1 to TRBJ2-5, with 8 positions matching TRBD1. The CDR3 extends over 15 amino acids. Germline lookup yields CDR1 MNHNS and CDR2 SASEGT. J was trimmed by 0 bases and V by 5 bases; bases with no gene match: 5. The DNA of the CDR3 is TGTGCCAGCAGTAGACAGGGGTTTCACCAAGAGACCCAGTACTTC. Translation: CASSRQGFHQETQYF.

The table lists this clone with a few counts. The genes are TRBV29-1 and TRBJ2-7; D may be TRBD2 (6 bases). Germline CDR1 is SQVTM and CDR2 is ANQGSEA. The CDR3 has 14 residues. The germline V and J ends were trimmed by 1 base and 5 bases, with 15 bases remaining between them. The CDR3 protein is CSVEGDSRNDEQYF. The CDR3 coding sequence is TGCAGCGTTGAAGGGGACTCCAGAAATGACGAGCAGTACTTC.